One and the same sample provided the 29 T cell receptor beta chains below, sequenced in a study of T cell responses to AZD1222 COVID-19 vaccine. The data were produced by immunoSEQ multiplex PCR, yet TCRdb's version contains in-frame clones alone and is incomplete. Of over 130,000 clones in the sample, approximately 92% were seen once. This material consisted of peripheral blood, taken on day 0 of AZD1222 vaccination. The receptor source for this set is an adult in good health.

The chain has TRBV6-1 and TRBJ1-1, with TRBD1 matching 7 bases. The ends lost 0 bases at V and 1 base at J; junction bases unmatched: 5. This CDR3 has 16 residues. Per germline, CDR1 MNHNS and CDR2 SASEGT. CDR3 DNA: TGTGCCAGCAGTGAAGCCCTGGGACAGCGGAACACTGAAGCTTTCTTT. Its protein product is CASSEALGQRNTEAFF.

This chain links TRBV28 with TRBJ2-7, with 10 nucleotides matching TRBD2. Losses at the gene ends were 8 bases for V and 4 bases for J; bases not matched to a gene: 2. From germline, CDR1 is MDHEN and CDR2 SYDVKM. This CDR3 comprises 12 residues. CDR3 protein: CASETSGYEQYF. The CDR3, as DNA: TGTGCCAGCGAGACTAGCGGGTACGAGCAGTACTTC. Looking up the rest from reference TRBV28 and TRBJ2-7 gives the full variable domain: DVKVTQSSRYLVKRTGEKVFLECVQDMDHENMFWYRQDPGLGLRLIYFSYDVKMKEKGDIPEGYSVSREKKERFSLILESASTNQTSMYLCASETSGYEQYFGPGTRLTVT.

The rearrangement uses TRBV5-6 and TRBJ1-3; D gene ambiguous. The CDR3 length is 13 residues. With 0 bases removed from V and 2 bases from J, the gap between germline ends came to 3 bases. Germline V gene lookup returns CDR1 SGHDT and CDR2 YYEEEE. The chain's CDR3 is CASSLATGNTIYF. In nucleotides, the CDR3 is TGTGCCAGCAGCTTGGCAACTGGAAACACCATATATTTT. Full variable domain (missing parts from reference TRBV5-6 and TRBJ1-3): DAGVTQSPTHLIKTRGQQVTLRCSPKSGHDTVSWYQQALGQGPQFIFQYYEEEERQRGNFPDRFSGHQFPNYSSELNVNALLLGDSALYLCASSLATGNTIYFGEGSWLTVV.

CDR3 protein: CASSPLGPPYEQYF. CDR3 bases: TGTGCCAGCAGTCCCCTCGGGCCCCCTTACGAGCAGTACTTC. The V and J genes are TRBV28 and TRBJ2-7; D unresolved. Looked up from germline, CDR1 is MDHEN and CDR2 is SYDVKM. The V and J ends lost 5 bases and 4 bases respectively, with 15 bases between them. CDR3 length: 14 amino acids.

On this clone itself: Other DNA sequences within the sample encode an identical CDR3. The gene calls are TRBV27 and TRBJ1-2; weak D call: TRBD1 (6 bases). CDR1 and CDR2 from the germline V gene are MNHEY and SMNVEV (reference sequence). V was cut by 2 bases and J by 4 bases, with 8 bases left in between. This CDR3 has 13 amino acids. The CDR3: CASSLRGGYGYTF. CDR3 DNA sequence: TGTGCCAGCAGTTTAAGGGGGGGCTATGGCTACACCTTC.

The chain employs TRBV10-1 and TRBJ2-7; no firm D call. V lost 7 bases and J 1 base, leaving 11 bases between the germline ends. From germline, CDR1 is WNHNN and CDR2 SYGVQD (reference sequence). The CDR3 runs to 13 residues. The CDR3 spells CASMEASSYEQYF. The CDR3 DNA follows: TGCGCCAGCATGGAAGCCTCATCCTACGAGCAGTACTTC.

Here the CDR3 DNA reads TGTGCCAGCAGTTACGGGGGGGCCCATAGCAATCAGCCCCAGCATTTT. Encoded protein: CASSYGGAHSNQPQHF. The chain joins TRBV6-5 to TRBJ1-5; D might be TRBD1 (6 bases). The germline V gene encodes CDR1 MNHEY and CDR2 SVGAGI. The germline V and J ends were trimmed by 2 bases and 0 bases, with 11 bases remaining between them. The CDR3 has 16 amino acids.

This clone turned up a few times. The CDR3 spells CASSLRTAPGNNQPQHF. CDR3 DNA: TGTGCCAGCTCCCTGAGGACGGCCCCTGGAAATAATCAGCCCCAGCATTTT. The rearrangement links TRBV18 to TRBJ1-5, with D unclear. The CDR3 consists of 17 residues. V lost 6 bases, J lost 4 bases, and 22 bases lay in between. CDR1 is KGHSH, CDR2 LQKENI, per germline.

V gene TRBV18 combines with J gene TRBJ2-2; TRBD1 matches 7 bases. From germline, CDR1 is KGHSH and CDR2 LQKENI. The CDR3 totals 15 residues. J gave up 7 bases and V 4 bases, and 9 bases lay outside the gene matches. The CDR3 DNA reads TGTGCCAGCTCACAGGGGGCGTCCGGTGTCGGGGAGCTGTTTTTT. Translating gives CASSQGASGVGELFF.

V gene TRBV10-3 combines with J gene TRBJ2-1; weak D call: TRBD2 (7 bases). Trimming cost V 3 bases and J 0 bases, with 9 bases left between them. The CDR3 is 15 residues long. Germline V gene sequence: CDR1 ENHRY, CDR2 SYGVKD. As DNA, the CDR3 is TGTGCCATCAGTGAAGGGGGGGGCTCCTACAATGAGCAGTTCTTC. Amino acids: CAISEGGGSYNEQFF.

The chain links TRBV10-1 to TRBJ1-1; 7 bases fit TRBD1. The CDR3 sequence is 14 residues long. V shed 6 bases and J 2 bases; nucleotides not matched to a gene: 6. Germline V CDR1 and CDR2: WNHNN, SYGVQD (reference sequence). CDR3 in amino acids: CASRDGQVNTEAFF. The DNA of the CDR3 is TGCGCCAGCAGGGACGGACAGGTCAACACTGAAGCTTTCTTT.

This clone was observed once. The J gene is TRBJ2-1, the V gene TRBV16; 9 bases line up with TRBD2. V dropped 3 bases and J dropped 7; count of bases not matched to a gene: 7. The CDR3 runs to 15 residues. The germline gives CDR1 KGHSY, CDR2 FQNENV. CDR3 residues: CASSHFSGGRNEQFF. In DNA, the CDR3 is TGTGCCAGCAGCCATTTTAGCGGGGGACGGAATGAGCAGTTCTTC.

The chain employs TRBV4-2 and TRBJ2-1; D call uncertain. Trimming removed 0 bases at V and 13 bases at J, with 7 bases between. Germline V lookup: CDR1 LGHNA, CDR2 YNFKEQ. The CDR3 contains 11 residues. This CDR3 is CASSQESEQFF. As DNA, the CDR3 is TGTGCCAGCAGCCAAGAGTCGGAACAGTTCTTC.

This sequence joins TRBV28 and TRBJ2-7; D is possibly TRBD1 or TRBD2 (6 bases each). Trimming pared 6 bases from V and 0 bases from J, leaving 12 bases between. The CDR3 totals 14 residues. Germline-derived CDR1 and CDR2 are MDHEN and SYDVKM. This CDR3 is CASRKQGLSYEQYF. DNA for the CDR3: TGTGCCAGCAGAAAACAGGGACTCTCCTACGAGCAGTACTTC.

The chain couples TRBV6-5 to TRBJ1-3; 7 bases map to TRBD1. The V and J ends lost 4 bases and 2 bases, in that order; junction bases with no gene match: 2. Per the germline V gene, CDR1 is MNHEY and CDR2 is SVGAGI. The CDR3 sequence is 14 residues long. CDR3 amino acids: CASSSGTAGNTIYF. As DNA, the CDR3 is TGTGCCAGCAGTTCAGGGACAGCTGGAAACACCATATATTTT.

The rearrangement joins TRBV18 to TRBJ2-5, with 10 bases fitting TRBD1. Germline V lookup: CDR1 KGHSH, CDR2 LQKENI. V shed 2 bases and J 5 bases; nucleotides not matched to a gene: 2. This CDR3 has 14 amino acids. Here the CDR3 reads CASSPGTGVETQYF. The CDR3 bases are TGTGCCAGCTCACCAGGGACAGGGGTCGAGACCCAGTACTTC.

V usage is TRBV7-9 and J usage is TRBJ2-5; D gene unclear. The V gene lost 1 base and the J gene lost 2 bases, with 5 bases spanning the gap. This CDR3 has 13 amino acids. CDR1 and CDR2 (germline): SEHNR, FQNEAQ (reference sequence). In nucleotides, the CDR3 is TGTGCCAGCAGCTTAGGGGTACAAGAGACCCAGTACTTC. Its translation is CASSLGVQETQYF.

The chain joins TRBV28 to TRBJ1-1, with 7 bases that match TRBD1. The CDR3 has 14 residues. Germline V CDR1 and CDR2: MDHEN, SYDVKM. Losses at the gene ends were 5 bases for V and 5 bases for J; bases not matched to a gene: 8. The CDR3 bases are TGTGCCAGCAGTCCGCGGGAGGGGGCAACTGAAGCTTTCTTT. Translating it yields CASSPREGATEAFF.

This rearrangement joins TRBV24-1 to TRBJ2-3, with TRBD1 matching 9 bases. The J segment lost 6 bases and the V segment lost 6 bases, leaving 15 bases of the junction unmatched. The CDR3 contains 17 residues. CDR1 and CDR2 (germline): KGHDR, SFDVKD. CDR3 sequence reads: CATSTKPGQGPPDTQYF. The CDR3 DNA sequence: TGTGCCACCAGTACCAAGCCGGGACAGGGTCCCCCGGATACGCAGTATTTT.

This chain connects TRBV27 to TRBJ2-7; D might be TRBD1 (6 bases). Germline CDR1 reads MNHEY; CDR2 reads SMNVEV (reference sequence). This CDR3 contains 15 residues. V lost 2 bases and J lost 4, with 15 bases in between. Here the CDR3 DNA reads TGTGCCAGCAGTTTAACAGGGCCCCGAGGTTACGAGCAGTACTTC. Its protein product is CASSLTGPRGYEQYF.

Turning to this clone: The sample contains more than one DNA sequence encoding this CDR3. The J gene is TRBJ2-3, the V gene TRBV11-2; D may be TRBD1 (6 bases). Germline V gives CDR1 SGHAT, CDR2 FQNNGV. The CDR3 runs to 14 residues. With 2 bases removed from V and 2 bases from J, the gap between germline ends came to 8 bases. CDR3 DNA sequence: TGTGCCAGCAGCTTATCGGGACACACAGATACGCAGTATTTT. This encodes CASSLSGHTDTQYF.

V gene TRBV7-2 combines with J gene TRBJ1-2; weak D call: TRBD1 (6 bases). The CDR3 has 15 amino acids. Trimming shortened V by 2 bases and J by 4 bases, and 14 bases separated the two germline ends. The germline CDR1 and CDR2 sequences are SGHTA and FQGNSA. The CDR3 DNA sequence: TGTGCCAGCAGCTTACCCCGGGACATAAGCTATGGCTACACCTTC. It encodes CASSLPRDISYGYTF.

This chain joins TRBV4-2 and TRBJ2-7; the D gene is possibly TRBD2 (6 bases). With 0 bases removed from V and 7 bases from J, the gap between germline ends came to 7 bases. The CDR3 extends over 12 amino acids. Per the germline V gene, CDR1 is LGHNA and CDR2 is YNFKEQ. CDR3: CASSQEGGEQYF. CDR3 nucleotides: TGTGCCAGCAGCCAAGAGGGAGGAGAGCAGTACTTC.

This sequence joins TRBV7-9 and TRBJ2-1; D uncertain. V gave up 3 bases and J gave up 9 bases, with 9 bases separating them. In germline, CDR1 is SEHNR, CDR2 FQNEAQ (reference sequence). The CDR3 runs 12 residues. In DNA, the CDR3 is TGTGCCAGCAGCTTTAGTGGGATTGAGCAGTTCTTC. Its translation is CASSFSGIEQFF.

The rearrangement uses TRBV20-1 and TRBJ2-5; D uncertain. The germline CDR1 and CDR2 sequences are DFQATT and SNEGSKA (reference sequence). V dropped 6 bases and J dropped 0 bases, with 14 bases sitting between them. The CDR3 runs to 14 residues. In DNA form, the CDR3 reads TGCAGTGCCAGTCCGTTATGGAACCAAGAGACCCAGTACTTC. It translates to CSASPLWNQETQYF.

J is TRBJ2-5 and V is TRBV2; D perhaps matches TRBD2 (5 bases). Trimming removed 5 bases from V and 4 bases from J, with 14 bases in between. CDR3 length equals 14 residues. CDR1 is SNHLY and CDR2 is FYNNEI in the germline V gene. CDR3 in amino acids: CASSRWERGETQYF. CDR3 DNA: TGTGCCAGCAGTAGGTGGGAGCGAGGAGAGACCCAGTACTTC.

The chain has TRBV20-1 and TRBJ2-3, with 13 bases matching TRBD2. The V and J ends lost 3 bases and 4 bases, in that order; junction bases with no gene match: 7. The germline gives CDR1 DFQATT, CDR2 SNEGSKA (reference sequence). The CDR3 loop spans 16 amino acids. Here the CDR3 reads CSASKGTSGAADTQYF. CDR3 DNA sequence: TGCAGTGCTAGTAAGGGGACTAGCGGGGCGGCAGATACGCAGTATTTT.

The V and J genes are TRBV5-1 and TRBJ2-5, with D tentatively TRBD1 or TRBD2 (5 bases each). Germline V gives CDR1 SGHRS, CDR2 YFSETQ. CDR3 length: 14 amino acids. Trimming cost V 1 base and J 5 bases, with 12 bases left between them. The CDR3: CASSLFGGTETQYF. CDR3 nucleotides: TGCGCCAGCAGCTTGTTTGGGGGTACCGAGACCCAGTACTTC.

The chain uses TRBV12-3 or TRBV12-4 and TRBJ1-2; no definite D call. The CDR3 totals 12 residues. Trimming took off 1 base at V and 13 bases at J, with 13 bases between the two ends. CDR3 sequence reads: CASSLGHSQFTF. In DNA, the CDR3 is TGTGCCAGCAGTTTAGGGCATAGCCAGTTCACCTTC.